The present entry profiles one TCR beta chain with its context. Antigen unknown. The sample comes from a study of cytomegalovirus exposure and HLA in healthy donors. Findings and limits, study-wide: A later analysis found most CMV-associated TCR beta chains apparently HLA-restricted. Presence/absence analyses rested on an assumption that sequencing depth was roughly uniform across donors.

Everyone who donated was a healthy bone marrow donor. Primers: 60 Vbeta forward and 13 Jbeta reverse. This table comes from immunoSEQ multiplex PCR, and its TCRdb copy is limited to in-frame clones, with some not included. The sample records 75,000 to 80,000 clones, around 82% being singletons. The CDR3 is 15 amino acids. CDR1 and CDR2 (germline): LNHDA, SQIVND (reference sequence). The V end was cut by 6 bases, the J end by 6 bases, with 20 bases between. This sequence was found in a male donor in good health and CMV-seronegative. This rearrangement joins TRBV19 to TRBJ1-1; D remains ambiguous. The sample comprised PBMCs. The CDR3 nucleotides are TGTGCCAGTAGCCGGGGAACCAACTTCGACTCTGAAGCTTTCTTT. Translating it yields CASSRGTNFDSEAFF.